This T cell receptor beta chain was observed in a study of blood T cell repertoires in COVID-19. Study context: The origin of the acute and convalescent COVID-19 samples was the United States, Italy and Spain. The cDNA or gDNA used as material had been derived from T cells, B-cell-depleted T cells, or PBMCs.

The authors' processing: Amplified reference gene primers provided the basis for estimating nucleated cell counts. Clones were sequenced by immunoSEQ multiplex PCR, and TCRdb holds only the in-frame ones, with some missing. The D gene and trimming were derived from the DNA, and the V and J assignments and clone size from that table. The sample contains 150,000 or so clones, approximately 90% of which appear only once. V lost 1 base and J 3 bases, leaving 7 bases between the germline ends. The length of the CDR3 is 14 residues. Germline CDR1 SGHNT, CDR2 YENEEA. The material sequenced was peripheral blood. The chain links TRBV11-3 to TRBJ2-1; no clear D. This sequence originates from a man aged 60 to 75 with acute or convalescent COVID-19. The CDR3 DNA reads as TGTGCCAGCAGCTTAGTACGGGTCTACAATGAGCAGTTCTTC. Amino acid sequence: CASSLVRVYNEQFF.